The T cell receptor beta chain described here comes from a study of OX40 agonist ivuxolimab in advanced cancers. This CDR3 is 18 amino acids long. Germline values: CDR1 SGHRS, CDR2 YFSETQ. The ends were cut back, 4 bases at V and 0 bases at J, with 19 bases in the middle. Repertoires were generated with immunoSEQ multiplex PCR, while TCRdb's copy carries only in-frame clones and drops some. The sample lists about 76,000 clones; 85% were seen once. V usage is TRBV5-1 and J usage is TRBJ2-2; D call uncertain. The clonotype comes from an adult with an advanced solid tumor such as melanoma, head and neck, liver or kidney cancer. The sample was CD4+ or CD8+ T cells sorted from blood, taken in a trial of the OX40 agonist ivuxolimab. The CDR3: CASSLQPGGASNTGELFF. CDR3 nucleotide sequence: TGCGCCAGCAGCCTGCAACCGGGCGGAGCGTCGAACACCGGGGAGCTGTTTTTT.